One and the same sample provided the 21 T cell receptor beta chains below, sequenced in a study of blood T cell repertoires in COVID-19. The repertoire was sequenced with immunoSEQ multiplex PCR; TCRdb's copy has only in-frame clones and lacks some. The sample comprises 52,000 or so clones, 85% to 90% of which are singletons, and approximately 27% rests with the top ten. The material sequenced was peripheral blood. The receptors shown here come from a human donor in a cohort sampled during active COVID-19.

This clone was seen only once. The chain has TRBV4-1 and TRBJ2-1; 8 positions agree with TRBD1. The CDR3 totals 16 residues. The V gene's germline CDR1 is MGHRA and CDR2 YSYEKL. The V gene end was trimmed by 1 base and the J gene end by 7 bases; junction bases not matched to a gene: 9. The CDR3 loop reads CASSQGRQGFGNEQFF. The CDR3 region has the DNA TGCGCCAGCAGCCAAGGTCGACAGGGGTTTGGAAATGAGCAGTTCTTC.

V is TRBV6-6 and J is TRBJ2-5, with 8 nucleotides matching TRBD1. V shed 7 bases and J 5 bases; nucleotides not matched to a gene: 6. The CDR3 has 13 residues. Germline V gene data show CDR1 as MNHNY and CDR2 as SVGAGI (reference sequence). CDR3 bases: TGTGCCAGCAAGTCAGGGGGCTTTGAGACCCAGTACTTC. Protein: CASKSGGFETQYF.

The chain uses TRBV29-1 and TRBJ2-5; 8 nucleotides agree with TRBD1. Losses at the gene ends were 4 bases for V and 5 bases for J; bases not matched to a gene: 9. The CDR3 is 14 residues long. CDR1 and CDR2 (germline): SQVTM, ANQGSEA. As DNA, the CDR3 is TGCAGCGTTGCCCAGGGACAGGCTGGGGAGACCCAGTACTTC. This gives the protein CSVAQGQAGETQYF.

The CDR3 DNA sequence: TGTGCCAGCACGGGGGGGCGGACCTACGAGCAGTACTTC. This encodes CASTGGRTYEQYF. This chain links TRBV12-3 or TRBV12-4 with TRBJ2-7, with 8 bases aligning to TRBD2. V shed 7 bases, J shed 2 bases, and the junction held 4 bases outside the gene matches. The CDR3 runs to 13 residues.

CDR3 loop: CASSGAGTGSPDTQYF. The CDR3 bases are TGTGCCAGCAGTGGGGCCGGGACAGGGTCTCCAGATACGCAGTATTTT. The chain recombines TRBV6-1 with TRBJ2-3; 9 bases are shared with TRBD1. Trimming cost V 4 bases and J 4 bases; bases outside gene matches: 9. Germline V lookup: CDR1 MNHNS, CDR2 SASEGT. The CDR3 consists of 16 residues.

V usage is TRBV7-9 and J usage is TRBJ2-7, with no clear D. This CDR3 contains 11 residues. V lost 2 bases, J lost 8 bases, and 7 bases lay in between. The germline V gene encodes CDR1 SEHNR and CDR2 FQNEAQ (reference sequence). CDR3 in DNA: TGTGCCAGCAGCTTATCTCTTCAGCAGTACTTC. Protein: CASSLSLQQYF.

The DNA for the CDR3 is TGTGCCAGCTCACCACCGTTCGGGACAGGGATAGGCAATGAGCAGTTCTTC. It encodes CASSPPFGTGIGNEQFF. The chain employs TRBV18 and TRBJ2-1; 9 nucleotides align to TRBD1. With V trimmed by 0 bases and J by 6 bases, 9 bases remained unmatched. CDR3 length equals 17 residues. Germline V gives CDR1 KGHSH, CDR2 LQKENI. The entire variable domain, with the rest obtained from reference TRBV18 and TRBJ2-1, is as follows: NAGVMQNPRHLVRRRGQEARLRCSPMKGHSHVYWYRQLPEEGLKFMVYLQKENIIDESGMPKERFSAEFPKEGPSILRIQQVVRGDSAAYFCASSPPFGTGIGNEQFFGPGTRLTVL.

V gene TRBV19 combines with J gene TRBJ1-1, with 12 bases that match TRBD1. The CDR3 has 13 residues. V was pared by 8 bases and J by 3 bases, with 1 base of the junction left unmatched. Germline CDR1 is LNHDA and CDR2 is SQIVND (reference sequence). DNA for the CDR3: TGTGCCAGTTGGGACAGGGGGCACACTGAAGCTTTCTTT. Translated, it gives CASWDRGHTEAFF.

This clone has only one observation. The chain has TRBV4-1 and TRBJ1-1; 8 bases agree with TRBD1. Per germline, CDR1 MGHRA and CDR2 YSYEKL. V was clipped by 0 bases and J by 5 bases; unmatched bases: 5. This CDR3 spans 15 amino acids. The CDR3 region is CASSQDRGRGTEAFF. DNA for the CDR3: TGCGCCAGCAGCCAAGACAGGGGGCGCGGAACTGAAGCTTTCTTT.

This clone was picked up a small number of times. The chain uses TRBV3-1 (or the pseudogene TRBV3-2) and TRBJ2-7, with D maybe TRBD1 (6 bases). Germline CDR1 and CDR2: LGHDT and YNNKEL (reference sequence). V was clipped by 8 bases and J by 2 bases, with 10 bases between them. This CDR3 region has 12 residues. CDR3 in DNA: TGTGCCAGCGCACAGGGAACCTACGAGCAGTACTTC. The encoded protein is CASAQGTYEQYF.

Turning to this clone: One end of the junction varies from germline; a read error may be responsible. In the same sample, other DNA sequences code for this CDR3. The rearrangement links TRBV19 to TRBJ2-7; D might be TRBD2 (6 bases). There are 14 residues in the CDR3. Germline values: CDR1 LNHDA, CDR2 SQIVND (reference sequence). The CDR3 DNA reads TGTGCCAGTAGTATTTTCTTCTCGGGGGACGAGCAATACTTC. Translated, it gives CASSIFFSGDEQYF.

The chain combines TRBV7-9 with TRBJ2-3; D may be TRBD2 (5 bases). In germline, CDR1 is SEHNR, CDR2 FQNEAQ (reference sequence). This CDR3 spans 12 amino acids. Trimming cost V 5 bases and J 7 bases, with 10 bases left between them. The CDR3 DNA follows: TGTGCCAGCAGCCCTAGACTACATACGCAGTATTTT. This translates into CASSPRLHTQYF. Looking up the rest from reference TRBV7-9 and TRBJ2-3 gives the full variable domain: DTGVSQNPRHKITKRGQNVTFRCDPISEHNRLYWYRQTLGQGPEFLTYFQNEAQLEKSRLLSDRFSAERPKGSFSTLEIQRTEQGDSAMYLCASSPRLHTQYFGPGTRLTVL.

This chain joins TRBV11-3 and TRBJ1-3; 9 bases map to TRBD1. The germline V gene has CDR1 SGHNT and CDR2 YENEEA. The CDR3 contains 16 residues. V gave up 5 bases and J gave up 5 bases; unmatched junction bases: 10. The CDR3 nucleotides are TGTGCCAGCAGCGCAGGACAGGGGCACCCGAGAAACACCATATATTTT. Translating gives CASSAGQGHPRNTIYF.

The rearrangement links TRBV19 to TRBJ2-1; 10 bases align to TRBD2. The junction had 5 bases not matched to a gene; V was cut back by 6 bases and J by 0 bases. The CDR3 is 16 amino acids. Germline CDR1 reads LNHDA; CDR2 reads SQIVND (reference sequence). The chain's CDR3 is CASSWTSGTSYNEQFF. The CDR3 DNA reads TGTGCCAGTAGCTGGACTAGCGGTACCTCCTACAATGAGCAGTTCTTC. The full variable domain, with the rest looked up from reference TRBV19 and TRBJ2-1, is DGGITQSPKYLFRKEGQNVTLSCEQNLNHDAMYWYRQDPGQGLRLIYYSQIVNDFQKGDIAEGYSVSREKKESFPLTVTSAQKNPTAFYLCASSWTSGTSYNEQFFGPGTRLTVL.

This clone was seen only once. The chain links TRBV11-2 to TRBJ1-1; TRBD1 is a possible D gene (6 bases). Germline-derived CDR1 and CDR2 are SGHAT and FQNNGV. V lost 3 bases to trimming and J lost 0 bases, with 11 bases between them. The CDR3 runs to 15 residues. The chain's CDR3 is CASSFFRDMNTEAFF. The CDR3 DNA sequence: TGTGCCAGCAGCTTCTTTCGGGACATGAACACTGAAGCTTTCTTT.

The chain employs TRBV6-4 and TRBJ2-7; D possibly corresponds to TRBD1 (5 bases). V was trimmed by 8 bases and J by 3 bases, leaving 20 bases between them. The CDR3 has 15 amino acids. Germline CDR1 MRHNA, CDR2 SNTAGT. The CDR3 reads CASRPLNGQNYEQYF. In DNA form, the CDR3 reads TGTGCCAGCCGCCCCTTAAATGGACAAAACTACGAGCAGTACTTC.

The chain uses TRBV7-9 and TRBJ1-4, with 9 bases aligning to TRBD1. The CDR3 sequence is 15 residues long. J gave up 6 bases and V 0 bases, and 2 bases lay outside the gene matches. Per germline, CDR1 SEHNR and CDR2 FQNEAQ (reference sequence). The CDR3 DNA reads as TGTGCCAGCAGCTTAGCGAGGACAGGGGATGAAAAACTGTTTTTT. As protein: CASSLARTGDEKLFF.

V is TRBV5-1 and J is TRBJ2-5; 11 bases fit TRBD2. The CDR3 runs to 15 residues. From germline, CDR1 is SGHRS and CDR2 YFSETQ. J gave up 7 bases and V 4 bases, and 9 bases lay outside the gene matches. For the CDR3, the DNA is TGCGCCAGCAGCAACCCCCAGGGACTAGCGGCGACCCAGTACTTC. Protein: CASSNPQGLAATQYF.

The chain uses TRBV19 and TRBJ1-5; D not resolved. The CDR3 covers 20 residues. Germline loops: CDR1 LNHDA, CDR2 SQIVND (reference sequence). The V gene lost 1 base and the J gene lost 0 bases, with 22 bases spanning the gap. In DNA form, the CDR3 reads TGTGCCAGTAGTATAGGAACCAACAGATTACAACCCTATAGCAATCAGCCCCAGCATTTT. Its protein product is CASSIGTNRLQPYSNQPQHF. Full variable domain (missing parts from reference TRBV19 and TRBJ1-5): DGGITQSPKYLFRKEGQNVTLSCEQNLNHDAMYWYRQDPGQGLRLIYYSQIVNDFQKGDIAEGYSVSREKKESFPLTVTSAQKNPTAFYLCASSIGTNRLQPYSNQPQHFGDGTRLSIL.

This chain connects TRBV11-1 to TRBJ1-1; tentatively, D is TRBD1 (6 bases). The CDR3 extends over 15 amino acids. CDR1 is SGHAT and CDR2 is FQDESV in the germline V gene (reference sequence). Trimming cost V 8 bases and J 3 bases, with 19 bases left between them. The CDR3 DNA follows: TGTGCCAGCTTCGGGGGGCGACGTTTCTACACTGAAGCTTTCTTT. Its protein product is CASFGGRRFYTEAFF.

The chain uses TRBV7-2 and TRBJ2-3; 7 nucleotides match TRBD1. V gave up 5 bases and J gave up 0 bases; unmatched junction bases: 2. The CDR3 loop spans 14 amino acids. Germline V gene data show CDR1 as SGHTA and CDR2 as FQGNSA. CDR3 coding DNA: TGTGCCAGCAGCCGGGGACAGAGCACAGATACGCAGTATTTT. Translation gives CASSRGQSTDTQYF.